This record covers a single TCR beta chain. What this receptor recognizes is not known. No much larger clone is present one base from it, and per-base qualities are unavailable. The cysteine opens and the phenylalanine closes a CDR3 of 15 amino acids. CDR3 DNA only is kept here, 45 bases in frame from base 1. CDR1 and CDR2 are drawn from the germline V gene: KGHSH, LQKENI. V is clipped by 2 bases and J by 4 bases, and the sequence between their germline boundaries is 12 bases long. The record originates from a study of cytomegalovirus exposure and HLA in healthy donors (TCRdb year 2017). Study-wide context: According to an earlier analysis of a few hundred of the donors, some 180 million T cells yielded roughly 100 million unique TCR beta sequences and 276 Gb of sequence data. Roughly 290 gigabases of sequencing data and about 92 million unique TCR sequences made up an early release that covered approximately 700 HLA-typed donors. Among the roughly 400 genotyped donors, approximately 77% belonged to the genetic ancestry cluster associated with self-reported Caucasian donors. The study aimed to test whether signatures of past pathogen exposure could be identified by cataloging public T cell receptors. The T cell repertoires of under 700 subjects were profiled by immunosequencing and related to cytomegalovirus serostatus. In addition to the first cohort of 666 subjects, a separate validation cohort of about 120 different subjects was used. To predict cytomegalovirus infection status, the study combined high-throughput TCR immunosequencing, statistical association of individual TCRs with disease status, and machine learning. In a later analysis, previously published TCR beta repertoires from about 640 donors were re-analyzed and high-resolution HLA genotyping was added so that TCR occurrence patterns could be studied. Rather than using new phenotypic data, the later analysis identified candidate immune exposures from TCR beta sequences and from how often those sequences occurred across donors. An earlier analysis of approximately 500 of the donors applied high-throughput TCR beta sequencing to assess whether each TCR beta V gene segment acted as functional or pseudogenic. Alongside the repertoire data, information on donor age, sex, ethnicity and CMV serostatus was compiled. In a later genetic analysis, genome-wide SNP genotypes for about three fifths of the roughly 670 donors were used, and that subset was treated as a discovery cohort. All discovery cohort repertoires had been generated using a single sequencing platform. Class I and class II HLA loci were covered by the typing at four-digit resolution. Typing coverage varied by locus: roughly 629-640 donors for A, B, C, DRB1 and DQB1; 500 to 550 for DQA1; more than 600 for DPA1; approximately 450 for DPB1. Five DR-DQ haplotypes were handled as single units for association and clustering because linkage in the cohort was strong. Among roughly 400 genotyped donors of the cohort, an average of roughly 240,000 unique TCR beta nucleotide sequences were sequenced per donor, roughly a sixth of them non-productive. Here is what the overall study found, with its caveats: A cluster of highly shared sequence variants was judged likely to be a technical artifact of the sequencing pipeline. The classifier was reported to diagnose cytomegalovirus status with high specificity and sensitivity in both the original and validation cohorts. In a later analysis, TCR association rates were found to vary across HLA loci, with the most associated TCRs seen for DRB1 alleles and the fewest for HLA-C alleles. Because HLA typing was missing for some donors at each locus, association tests included only the typed subset. In this cohort, only TCR beta chains were sequenced, and detectable features were limited by the absence of alpha or paired-chain data. Several of the top co-occurrence clusters appeared to be linked to parvovirus B19, influenza, CMV and Epstein-Barr virus, according to a later analysis. When HLA alleles, especially DR and DQ, strongly co-occurred, attributing TCR associations to individual alleles was difficult. Immune exposure information for the cohort was limited to CMV serostatus. Across donors, most TCR sequences were observed very rarely, whereas some public TCRs were present in many individuals. According to a later genetic analysis, donors in an Asian-associated ancestry cluster had fewer N-insertions in productive TCRs than the approximately 610-donor mean. A total of roughly 160 TCR beta chains were listed by the study as associated with cytomegalovirus. Because counts were too low, roughly 18 rarely observed V segments, including chromosome 9 orphons, were left out of the earlier analysis of 587 of the donors. At a false discovery rate of 0.05, a later analysis linked 15,000 to 20,000 TCR beta sequences to specific HLA alleles. The authors suggested that the approach could potentially be generalized to other disease states and immunological phenotypes. In a later analysis, HLA-associated TCR beta chains showed more clonal expansion and lower generation probabilities than non-associated chains that were equally common. Correlated functional status among segregating V segments might be attributable to linkage disequilibrium, but an unknown experimental factor could not be ruled out. Some IMGT-functional V segments, including TRBV6-2 and TRBV6-3, could not be told apart with the 87-base-pair reads, so those segments were excluded. An association between a missense DCLRE1C variant and V-gene and J-gene trimming of TCR beta chains was found in a later genetic analysis and replicated in an independent cohort. A further reported finding was that TCR beta sequences accurately predicted the HLA-A and HLA-B alleles for most subjects in the first cohort. According to a later analysis, most CMV-associated TCR beta chains appeared to be HLA-restricted, and the HLA associations seemed to be driven largely by CMV exposure. Three of the identified cytomegalovirus-associated TCR beta chains were confirmed in vitro to be specific for cytomegalovirus antigens. An earlier analysis of 587 of the donors showed that most TCR beta V segments appeared in productive rearrangements either about 87% or about 30% of the time, which broadly matched IMGT annotations. Presence/absence analyses assumed roughly uniform sequencing depth across donors, an assumption that may not hold.

The cohort was made up of 666 healthy bone marrow donors. All cohort members were sampled while nominally healthy, although unrecorded immune exposures were likely present. The donor was CMV seronegative and belonged to the group of around 350 seronegative cohort members. A peripheral blood sample was provided by each donor, and peripheral blood mononuclear cells were used for TCR beta sequencing. The Qiagen DNeasy Blood Extraction Kit was used to extract genomic DNA from the blood cell samples. Library method: the immunoSEQ multiplex PCR assay. For the multiplex PCR, a mixture combining 60 forward primers for TCR Vbeta segments and 13 reverse primers for TCR Jbeta segments was used. A multiplex PCR assay on genomic DNA amplified the CDR3 region of rearranged TCR beta genes. The amplified TCR beta libraries were sequenced on the Illumina HiSeq System as 87-base-pair reads. In the original analysis: In a later analysis, tens of millions of unique TCR beta chains were counted across the 500 to 850 repertoires, and roughly 10 million of these chains were shared by at least two donors. Raw reads were error-corrected and collapsed into unique sequences by a nearest-neighbor algorithm in which closely related sequences were merged to remove PCR and sequencing errors. To assign V, D and J gene segments, CDR3 sequences were aligned to IMGT reference sequences. Each retained sequence needed at least a six-nucleotide match to both a V gene segment and a J gene segment. Rearrangements were classified as productive when the CDR3 lacked stop codons and remained in frame with V and J, and all other rearrangements were classified as non-productive. Following IMGT convention, CDR3 was defined as the stretch from the second conserved V-encoded cysteine up to the conserved J-encoded phenylalanine. Sequences without an unambiguous match to a single V gene segment were excluded from the earlier analysis of over 500 of the donors. In an earlier analysis of several hundred of the donors, V segments were called functional above 56.7% productive rearrangements and were called segregating when the between-donor standard deviation exceeded 5%. A statistical classification framework was built to diagnose cytomegalovirus status from the catalog of TCR beta chain sequences. V and J gene assignment, in a later analysis, came from comparing TCR nucleotide sequences with IMGT/GENE-DB human TR gene sequences. The TCRdist pipeline was used in a later analysis to assign CDR3 sequences and most-parsimonious VDJ recombination scenarios. In a later analysis, each TCR beta chain was defined by its CDR3 amino acid sequence together with its V-gene family, and reads without a unique V-gene family were excluded. In a later analysis, around 600 highly shared, low-generation-probability nucleotide sequences were removed to address suspected cross-contamination and a sequencing artifact. A later analysis calculated a clonal expansion index for each public chain from normalized within-repertoire ranks of inferred template counts. Generation probabilities in a later analysis came from a VDJ recombination model fitted to out-of-frame rearrangements, and those results were checked against IGoR. In a later analysis, TCR-TCR, TCR-HLA and TCR-CMV co-occurrence was scored with hypergeometric tests, and a repertoire-size bias correction was applied to TCR pairs. A later analysis estimated false discovery rates by permuting HLA or CMV assignments 20 times. In a later analysis, co-occurring TCRs were grouped using DBSCAN, and TCRdist sequence similarity was added for clustering within HLA-allele-positive subsets. Repertoires with fewer than 30,000 or more than 120,000 public chains were left out of co-occurrence clustering, as were four to six repertoires with anomalous nucleotide sharing. TCRdb took this table from immuneACCESS and kept in-frame rearrangements with V and J called. Such tables lack part of the clones; where checked against another copy, unresolved V genes explain under half of the gap, and the rest is unexplained. V and J calls plus clone size are reproduced from that table; the DNA served to infer D and trimming. The sample contains about 140,000 clones, 88% of them found a single time. The ten largest make up 0.45% to 0.6% of the sample.

The chain is assembled from TRBV18 and TRBJ2-1; 5 matching bases give a weak D call of TRBD2. This clonotype was sampled from a middle-aged woman in good health and CMV-seronegative. The sequenced sample consisted of PBMCs. The CDR3 reads as follows: CASSPGEPRYNEQFF. The nucleotide sequence reads TGTGCCAGCTCACCAGGGGAGCCGAGGTACAATGAGCAGTTCTTC.